Shown below are 28 T cell receptor beta chains from a single sample sequenced in a study of blood T cell repertoires in COVID-19. TCRdb's table, derived via immunoSEQ multiplex PCR, lists solely in-frame clones and lacks some. Of approximately 300,000 clones listed, 70% to 90% are singletons. Source material: peripheral blood. The receptors originated from a woman aged 50 to 60 with active or convalescent COVID-19.

The sample holds one count of this clone. The genes are TRBV7-9 and TRBJ2-1; 8 bases align to TRBD1. Germline V gene lookup returns CDR1 SEHNR and CDR2 FQNEAQ (reference sequence). J was trimmed by 3 bases and V by 0 bases; bases with no gene match: 7. There are 17 residues in the CDR3. CDR3 in amino acids: CASSLARAGGDYNEQFF. CDR3 DNA: TGTGCCAGCAGCTTAGCGAGGGCAGGGGGCGACTACAATGAGCAGTTCTTC.

CDR3 protein: CASSSSSYEQYF. The CDR3 region has the DNA TGTGCCAGCAGCTCCAGCTCCTACGAGCAGTACTTC. V gene TRBV5-6 combines with J gene TRBJ2-7, with D uncertain. In germline, CDR1 is SGHDT, CDR2 YYEEEE. Trimming removed 3 bases at V and 0 bases at J, with 4 bases between. The CDR3 is 12 residues long.

The chain recombines TRBV7-9 with TRBJ1-1, with TRBD1 as a possible D gene (6 bases). V was trimmed by 4 bases and J by 0 bases, leaving 9 bases between them. The germline gives CDR1 SEHNR, CDR2 FQNEAQ (reference sequence). The CDR3 extends over 14 amino acids. This CDR3 reads CASSSGQMNTEAFF. The CDR3 nucleotides read TGTGCCAGCAGCTCCGGACAGATGAACACTGAAGCTTTCTTT.

The rearrangement uses TRBV29-1 and TRBJ1-1; D ambiguous. The CDR3 loop spans 13 amino acids. Germline V gene sequence: CDR1 SQVTM, CDR2 ANQGSEA. V lost 1 base to trimming and J lost 1 base, with 7 bases between them. This chain's CDR3 is CSVEGAPNTEAFF. The CDR3 nucleotides are TGCAGCGTTGAAGGGGCCCCGAACACTGAAGCTTTCTTT.

The chain uses TRBV7-2 and TRBJ2-2, with 12 bases fitting TRBD2. Germline CDR1 SGHTA, CDR2 FQGNSA. V was clipped by 6 bases and J by 7 bases; unmatched bases: 9. CDR3 size: 16 residues. CDR3 DNA: TGTGCCAGCAGAAGGACTAGCGGGGAACCCCTCGGGGAGCTGTTTTTT. Its translation: CASRRTSGEPLGELFF.

This chain connects TRBV19 to TRBJ1-4; D might be TRBD1 (6 bases). Germline CDR1 and CDR2: LNHDA and SQIVND (reference sequence). The V end was cut by 5 bases, the J end by 5 bases, with 24 bases between. The CDR3 has 18 amino acids. CDR3 nucleotides: TGTGCCAGTAGTCCAAAAAGGCGACTCGGGGGGCTCAATGAAAAACTGTTTTTT. Protein: CASSPKRRLGGLNEKLFF.

This chain connects TRBV2 to TRBJ1-2; tentative D call: TRBD1 (6 bases). The germline V and J ends were trimmed by 3 bases and 2 bases, with 10 bases remaining between them. This CDR3 region has 14 residues. The V gene's germline CDR1 is SNHLY and CDR2 FYNNEI. The CDR3 bases are TGTGCCAGCAGTGACGGGGGGCTCAACTATGGCTACACCTTC. Its protein is CASSDGGLNYGYTF.

The gene calls are TRBV20-1 and TRBJ1-2, with TRBD1 identical over 10 bases. This CDR3 comprises 14 residues. Germline CDR1 reads DFQATT; CDR2 reads SNEGSKA (reference sequence). Losses at the gene ends were 4 bases for V and 4 bases for J; bases not matched to a gene: 6. The CDR3 bases are TGCAGTGCTAATGACAGGGGGCTGATCTATGGCTACACCTTC. Translation gives CSANDRGLIYGYTF.

The gene calls are TRBV19 and TRBJ2-1; 8 bases are a match to TRBD2. CDR1 is LNHDA and CDR2 is SQIVND in the germline V gene (reference sequence). This CDR3 comprises 15 residues. With V trimmed by 3 bases and J by 4 bases, 5 bases remained unmatched. CDR3 nucleotides: TGTGCCAGTAGTATTCGGAGCGGGAGATACAATGAGCAGTTCTTC. It yields the protein CASSIRSGRYNEQFF.

The chain combines TRBV19 with TRBJ2-7, with D perhaps matching TRBD2 (5 bases). Trimming left V 3 bases short and J 5 bases short, with 17 bases between. The V gene's germline CDR1 is LNHDA and CDR2 SQIVND (reference sequence). The CDR3 totals 15 residues. CDR3 DNA: TGTGCCAGTAGTATGAAGGGAACGGCGCGGGACGAGCAGTACTTC. Translating gives CASSMKGTARDEQYF.

The rearrangement joins TRBV5-1 to TRBJ1-3, with D possibly TRBD1 on 5 matching bases. The CDR3 spans 16 residues. The germline V gene has CDR1 SGHRS and CDR2 YFSETQ. Trimming removed 0 bases from V and 0 bases from J, with 10 bases in between. For the CDR3, the DNA is TGCGCCAGCAGCTTGGACAGGCTGAGCTCTGGAAACACCATATATTTT. This gives the protein CASSLDRLSSGNTIYF.

The V and J genes are TRBV29-1 and TRBJ2-7; tentative D call: TRBD1 (6 bases). This CDR3 comprises 13 residues. Trimming removed 5 bases at V and 2 bases at J, with 13 bases between. Germline CDR1 is SQVTM and CDR2 is ANQGSEA. CDR3 in DNA: TGCAGCGTTCAAGGACAGTATACCTACGAGCAGTACTTC. Protein product: CSVQGQYTYEQYF.

A single count supports this clone. The gene calls are TRBV6-5 and TRBJ1-1; no clear D. V gave up 11 bases and J gave up 0 bases, with 10 bases separating them. The CDR3 is 12 residues long. Germline values: CDR1 MNHEY, CDR2 SVGAGI. CDR3 region: CAGGRMNTEAFF. The CDR3, as DNA: TGTGCCGGAGGGCGGATGAACACTGAAGCTTTCTTT.

A few counts support this clone. The rearrangement links TRBV3-1 (or the pseudogene TRBV3-2) to TRBJ2-1; the D is unclear. Germline-derived CDR1 and CDR2 are LGHDT and YNNKEL (reference sequence). This CDR3 is built from 13 residues. Trimming pared 3 bases from V and 6 bases from J, leaving 9 bases between. The CDR3 DNA is TGTGCCAGCAGCCAGGAGTTTGGCAATGAGCAGTTCTTC. It codes for CASSQEFGNEQFF.

This clone was found a few times. The J gene is TRBJ1-2, the V gene TRBV4-2; a weak D match, TRBD1 (6 bases). From germline, CDR1 is LGHNA and CDR2 YNFKEQ. The CDR3 contains 14 residues. Trimming left V 6 bases short and J 4 bases short, with 15 bases between. The CDR3 is CASRRTRDTYGYTF. In nucleotides, the CDR3 is TGTGCCAGCAGACGAACTCGGGACACCTATGGCTACACCTTC.

The rearrangement joins TRBV6-4 to TRBJ2-1; 8 bases are shared with TRBD2. The CDR3 spans 15 residues. The J segment lost 8 bases and the V segment lost 5 bases, leaving 11 bases of the junction unmatched. Per the germline V gene, CDR1 is MRHNA and CDR2 is SNTAGT. This chain's CDR3 is CASSSRAGVVYEQFF. As DNA, the CDR3 is TGTGCCAGCAGTAGTAGAGCGGGAGTAGTTTATGAGCAGTTCTTC.

The chain joins TRBV18 to TRBJ2-5, with 7 bases that match TRBD1. Germline-derived CDR1 and CDR2 are KGHSH and LQKENI. Losses at the gene ends were 5 bases for V and 1 base for J; bases not matched to a gene: 10. The CDR3 consists of 16 residues. The CDR3, as DNA: TGTGCCAGCTCATCTACAGGGGCCGGAGGCCAAGAGACCCAGTACTTC. It codes for CASSSTGAGGQETQYF.

The sample holds many counts of this clone. The chain carries TRBV5-8 and TRBJ1-1, with 7 bases identical to TRBD1. The CDR3 spans 13 residues. V shed 5 bases and J 1 base; nucleotides not matched to a gene: 2. From germline, CDR1 is SGHTS and CDR2 YDEGEE. DNA of the CDR3: TGTGCCAGCAGGCGGGACAGGAACACTGAAGCTTTCTTT. It is translated as CASRRDRNTEAFF.

The J gene is TRBJ1-1, the V gene TRBV4-1, with 7 positions matching TRBD1. Trimming took 4 bases from V and 2 from J; bases not matched to a gene: 13. The CDR3 length is 17 residues. Germline V gene lookup returns CDR1 MGHRA and CDR2 YSYEKL. The CDR3: CASSLTWGQTINTEAFF. DNA of the CDR3: TGCGCCAGCAGCCTTACGTGGGGACAGACGATCAACACTGAAGCTTTCTTT.

In this sample, this clone turned up a few times. V usage is TRBV19 and J usage is TRBJ2-7, with D possibly matching TRBD2 (5 bases). Trimming shortened V by 3 bases and J by 3 bases, and 9 bases separated the two germline ends. The CDR3 is 13 amino acids. The V gene's germline CDR1 is LNHDA and CDR2 SQIVND (reference sequence). The CDR3 nucleotides read TGTGCCAGTAGTATCGACGGGGACTACGAGCAGTACTTC. This codes for CASSIDGDYEQYF.

The chain combines TRBV5-1 with TRBJ2-7; D might be TRBD2 (6 bases). Germline values: CDR1 SGHRS, CDR2 YFSETQ. V was pared by 0 bases and J by 5 bases, with 15 bases between. CDR3 size: 15 residues. As DNA, the CDR3 is TGCGCCAGCAGCTTGGCCCGGACTATCGTCAACGAGCAGTACTTC. Translating it yields CASSLARTIVNEQYF.

J is TRBJ2-5 and V is TRBV6-1, with 8 bases lining up with TRBD2. The CDR3 runs 14 residues. From germline, CDR1 is MNHNS and CDR2 SASEGT. The V gene end was trimmed by 2 bases and the J gene end by 6 bases; junction bases not matched to a gene: 5. The CDR3 nucleotides read TGTGCCAGCAGTGAAAACGGGGGGGCCCAGACCCAGTACTTC. It yields the protein CASSENGGAQTQYF.

The rearrangement links TRBV21-1 to TRBJ1-5; the tabulated D call, TRBD1, remains unverified against the DNA. TRBV21-1 is assigned pseudogene status. CDR3 size: 15 residues. The CDR3 region is CASSKVYRYNQPQHF. The CDR3 DNA reads TGTGCCAGCAGCAAAGTCTACAGGTACAATCAGCCCCAGCATTTT.

The CDR3 here is CASSYHGGRIYEQYF. The CDR3 DNA reads as TGTGCCAGCAGTTACCATGGCGGGAGGATTTACGAGCAGTACTTC. The rearrangement links TRBV6-5 to TRBJ2-7; 8 bases match TRBD2. The CDR3 is made up of 15 amino acids. In germline, CDR1 is MNHEY, CDR2 SVGAGI. The V gene end was trimmed by 2 bases and the J gene end by 4 bases; junction bases not matched to a gene: 7.

CDR3 region: CASSLMGLYGMDEQFF. CDR3 coding DNA: TGTGCCAGCAGCTTGATGGGACTATATGGTATGGATGAGCAGTTCTTC. This rearrangement joins TRBV5-6 to TRBJ2-1, with 7 bases identical to TRBD2. Per germline, CDR1 SGHDT and CDR2 YYEEEE. V lost 1 base, J lost 8 bases, and 12 bases stayed unmatched. The length of the CDR3 is 16 residues.

V is TRBV15 and J is TRBJ2-5; a possible D gene is TRBD1 (5 bases). Germline lookup yields CDR1 LNHNV and CDR2 YYDKDF (reference sequence). V was trimmed by 5 bases and J by 1 base, leaving 11 bases between them. The CDR3 spans 14 residues. This chain's CDR3 is CATSPRRGQETQYF. As DNA, the CDR3 is TGTGCCACCAGCCCTCGAAGGGGCCAAGAGACCCAGTACTTC.

The chain couples TRBV5-6 to TRBJ1-2; 7 bases fit TRBD1. The CDR3 is made up of 14 amino acids. V trimming: 6 bases; J trimming: 8 bases; junction bases outside the gene matches: 13. CDR1 is SGHDT and CDR2 is YYEEEE in the germline V gene. The CDR3 DNA reads TGTGCCAGCACCCCGCCGGGACAGAATCAAGGCTACACCTTC. This translates into CASTPPGQNQGYTF.

This chain joins TRBV5-1 and TRBJ1-1, with a tentative D call TRBD1 (6 bases). The CDR3 has 16 amino acids. V was shortened by 7 bases and J by 2 bases, with 21 bases between the two germline ends. Germline lookup yields CDR1 SGHRS and CDR2 YFSETQ. CDR3 nucleotide sequence: TGCGCCAGCGGCAGGGGTCCTCGAGGGGGTAACACTGAAGCTTTCTTT. This sequence encodes CASGRGPRGGNTEAFF.